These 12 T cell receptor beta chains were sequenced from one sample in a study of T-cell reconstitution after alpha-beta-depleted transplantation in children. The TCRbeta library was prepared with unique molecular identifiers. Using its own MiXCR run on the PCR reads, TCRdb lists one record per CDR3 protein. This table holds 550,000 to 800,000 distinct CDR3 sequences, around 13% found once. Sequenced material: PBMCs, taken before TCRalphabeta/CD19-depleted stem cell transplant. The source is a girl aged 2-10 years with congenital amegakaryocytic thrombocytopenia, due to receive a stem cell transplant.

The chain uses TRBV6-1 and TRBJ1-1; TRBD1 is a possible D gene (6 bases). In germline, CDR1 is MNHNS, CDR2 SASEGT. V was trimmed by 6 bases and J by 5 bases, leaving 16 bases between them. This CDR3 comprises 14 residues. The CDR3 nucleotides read TGTGCCAGCAGCCGGGACCCCCAGGGGACTGAAGCTTTCTTT. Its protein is CASSRDPQGTEAFF.

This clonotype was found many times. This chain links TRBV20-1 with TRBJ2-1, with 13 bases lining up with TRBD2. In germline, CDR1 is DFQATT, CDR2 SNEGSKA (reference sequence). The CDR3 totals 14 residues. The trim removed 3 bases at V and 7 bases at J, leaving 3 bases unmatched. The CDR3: CSARTSGRMNEQFF. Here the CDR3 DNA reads TGCAGTGCTAGGACTAGCGGGAGGATGAATGAGCAGTTCTTC.

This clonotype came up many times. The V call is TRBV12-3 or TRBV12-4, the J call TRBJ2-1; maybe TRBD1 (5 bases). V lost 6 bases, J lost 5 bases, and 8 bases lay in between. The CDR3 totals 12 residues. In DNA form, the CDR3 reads TGTGCCAGCAGCCCGGACAACAATGAGCAGTTCTTC. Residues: CASSPDNNEQFF.

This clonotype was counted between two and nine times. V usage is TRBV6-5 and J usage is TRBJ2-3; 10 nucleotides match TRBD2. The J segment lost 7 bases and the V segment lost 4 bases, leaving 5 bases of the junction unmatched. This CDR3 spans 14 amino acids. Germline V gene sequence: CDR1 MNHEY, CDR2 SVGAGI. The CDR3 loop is CASSSGLARNTQYF. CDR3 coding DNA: TGTGCCAGCAGTTCGGGACTAGCGAGGAATACGCAGTATTTT.

The CDR3 is CASSPLPLLVPFSYNEQFF. DNA of the CDR3: TGTGCCAGCAGCCCCCTCCCCCTACTAGTTCCATTCTCCTACAATGAGCAGTTCTTC. The chain couples TRBV11-1 to TRBJ2-1; possibly TRBD2 for D (5 bases). The CDR3 runs to 19 residues. The ends were cut back, 5 bases at V and 0 bases at J, with 23 bases in the middle. Germline CDR1 and CDR2: SGHAT and FQDESV (reference sequence). Together with reference TRBV11-1 and TRBJ2-1, the CDR3 gives the full variable domain: EAEVAQSPRYKITEKSQAVAFWCDPISGHATLYWYRQILGQGPELLVQFQDESVVDDSQLPKDRFSAERLKGVDSTLKIQPAELGDSAMYLCASSPLPLLVPFSYNEQFFGPGTRLTVL.

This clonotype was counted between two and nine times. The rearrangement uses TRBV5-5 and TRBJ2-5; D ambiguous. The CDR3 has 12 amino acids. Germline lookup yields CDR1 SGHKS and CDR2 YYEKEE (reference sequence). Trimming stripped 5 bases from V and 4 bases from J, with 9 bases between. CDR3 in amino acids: CASSWVGETQYF. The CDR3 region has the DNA TGTGCCAGCAGTTGGGTGGGAGAGACCCAGTACTTC.

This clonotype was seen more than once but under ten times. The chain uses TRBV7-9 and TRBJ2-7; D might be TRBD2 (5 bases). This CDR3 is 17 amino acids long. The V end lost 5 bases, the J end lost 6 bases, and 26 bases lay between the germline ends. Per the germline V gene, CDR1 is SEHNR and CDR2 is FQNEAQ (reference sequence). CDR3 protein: CASSPVRSSTRALEQYF. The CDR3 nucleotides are TGTGCCAGCAGCCCTGTCCGGTCCTCTACGCGGGCGCTCGAGCAGTACTTC.

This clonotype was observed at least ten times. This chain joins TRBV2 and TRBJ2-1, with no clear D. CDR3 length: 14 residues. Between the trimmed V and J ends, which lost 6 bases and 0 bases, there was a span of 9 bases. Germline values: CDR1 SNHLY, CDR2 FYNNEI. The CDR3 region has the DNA TGTGCCAGCAGACAGATAAGCTCCTACAATGAGCAGTTCTTC. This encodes CASRQISSYNEQFF.

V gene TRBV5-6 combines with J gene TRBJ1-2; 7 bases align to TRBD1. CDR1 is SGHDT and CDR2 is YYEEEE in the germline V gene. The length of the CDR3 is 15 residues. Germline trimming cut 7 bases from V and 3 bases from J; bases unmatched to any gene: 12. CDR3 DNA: TGTGCCAGCGGAAAAGAGGCAGGGGGATACTATGGCTACACCTTC. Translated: CASGKEAGGYYGYTF.

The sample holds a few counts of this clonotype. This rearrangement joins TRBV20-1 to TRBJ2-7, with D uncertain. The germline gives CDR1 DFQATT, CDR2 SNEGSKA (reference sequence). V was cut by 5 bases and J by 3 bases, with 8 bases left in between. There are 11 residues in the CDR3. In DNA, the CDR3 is TGCAGTGCTCCCTCCCTCTACGAGCAGTACTTC. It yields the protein CSAPSLYEQYF.

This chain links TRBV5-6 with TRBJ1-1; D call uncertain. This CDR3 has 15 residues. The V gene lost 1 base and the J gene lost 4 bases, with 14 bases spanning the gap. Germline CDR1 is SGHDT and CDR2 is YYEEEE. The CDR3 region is CASSLYIGNGTEAFF. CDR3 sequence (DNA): TGTGCCAGCAGCTTGTACATAGGGAACGGCACTGAAGCTTTCTTT. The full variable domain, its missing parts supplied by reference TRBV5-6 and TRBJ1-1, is DAGVTQSPTHLIKTRGQQVTLRCSPKSGHDTVSWYQQALGQGPQFIFQYYEEEERQRGNFPDRFSGHQFPNYSSELNVNALLLGDSALYLCASSLYIGNGTEAFFGQGTRLTVV.

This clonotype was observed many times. The CDR3 DNA reads TGCGCCAGCAGCCCCCAGGAAGTCTATGGCTACACCTTC. Protein: CASSPQEVYGYTF. The rearrangement joins TRBV5-1 to TRBJ1-2; the D is unclear. Trimming shortened V by 4 bases and J by 4 bases, and 11 bases separated the two germline ends. The CDR3 has 13 residues. CDR1 and CDR2 (germline): SGHRS, YFSETQ.